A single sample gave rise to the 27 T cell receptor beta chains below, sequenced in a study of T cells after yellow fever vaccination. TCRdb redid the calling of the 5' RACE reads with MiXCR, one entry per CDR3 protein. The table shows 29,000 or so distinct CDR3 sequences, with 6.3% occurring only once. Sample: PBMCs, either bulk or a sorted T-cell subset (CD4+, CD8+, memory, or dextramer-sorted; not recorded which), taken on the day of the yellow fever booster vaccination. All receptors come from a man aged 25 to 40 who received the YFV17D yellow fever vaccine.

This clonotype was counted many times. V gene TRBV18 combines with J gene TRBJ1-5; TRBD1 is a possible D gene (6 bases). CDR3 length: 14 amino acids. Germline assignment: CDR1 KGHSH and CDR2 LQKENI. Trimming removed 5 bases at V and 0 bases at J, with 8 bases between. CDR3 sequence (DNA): TGTGCCAGCTCAGGACAGAATAGCAATCAGCCCCAGCATTTT. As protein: CASSGQNSNQPQHF.

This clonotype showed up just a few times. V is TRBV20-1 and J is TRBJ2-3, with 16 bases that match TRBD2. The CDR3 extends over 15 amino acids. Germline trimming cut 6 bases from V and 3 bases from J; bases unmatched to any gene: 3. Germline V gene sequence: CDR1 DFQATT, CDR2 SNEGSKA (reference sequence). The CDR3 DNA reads TGCAGTGCGGGGACTAGCGGGAGGGGGACAGATACGCAGTATTTT. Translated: CSAGTSGRGTDTQYF.

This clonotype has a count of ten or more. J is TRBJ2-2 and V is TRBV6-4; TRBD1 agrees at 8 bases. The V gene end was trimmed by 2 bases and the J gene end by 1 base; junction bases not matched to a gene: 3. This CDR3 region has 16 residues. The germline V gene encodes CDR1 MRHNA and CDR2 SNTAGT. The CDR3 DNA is TGTGCCAGCAGTGACACGGACAGGGTGAACACCGGGGAGCTGTTTTTT. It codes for CASSDTDRVNTGELFF.

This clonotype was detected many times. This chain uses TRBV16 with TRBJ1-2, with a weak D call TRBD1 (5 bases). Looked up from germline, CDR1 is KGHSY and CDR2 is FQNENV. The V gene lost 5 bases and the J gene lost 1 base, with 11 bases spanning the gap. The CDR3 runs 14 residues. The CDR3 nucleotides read TGTGCCAGCAGCTCGAACAGGAATAACTATGGCTACACCTTC. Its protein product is CASSSNRNNYGYTF.

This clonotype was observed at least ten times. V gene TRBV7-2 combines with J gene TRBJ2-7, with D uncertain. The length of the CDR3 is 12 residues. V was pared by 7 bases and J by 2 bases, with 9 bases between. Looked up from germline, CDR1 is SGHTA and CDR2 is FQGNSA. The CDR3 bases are TGTGCCAGCACCTGGGGTCCCTACGAGCAGTACTTC. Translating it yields CASTWGPYEQYF.

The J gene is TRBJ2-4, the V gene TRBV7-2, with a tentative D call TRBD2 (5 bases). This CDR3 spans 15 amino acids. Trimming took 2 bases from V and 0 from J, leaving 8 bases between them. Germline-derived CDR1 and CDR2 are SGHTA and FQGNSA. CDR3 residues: CASSLSAVAKNIQYF. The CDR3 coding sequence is TGTGCCAGCAGCTTATCAGCGGTAGCCAAAAACATTCAGTACTTC.

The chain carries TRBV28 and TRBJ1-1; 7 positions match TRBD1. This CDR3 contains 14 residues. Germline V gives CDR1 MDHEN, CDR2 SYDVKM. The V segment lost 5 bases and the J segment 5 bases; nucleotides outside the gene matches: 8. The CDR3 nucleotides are TGTGCCAGCAGTCCATCTGCAGGGGGAACTGAAGCTTTCTTT. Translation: CASSPSAGGTEAFF. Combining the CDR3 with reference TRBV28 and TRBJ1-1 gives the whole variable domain DVKVTQSSRYLVKRTGEKVFLECVQDMDHENMFWYRQDPGLGLRLIYFSYDVKMKEKGDIPEGYSVSREKKERFSLILESASTNQTSMYLCASSPSAGGTEAFFGQGTRLTVV.

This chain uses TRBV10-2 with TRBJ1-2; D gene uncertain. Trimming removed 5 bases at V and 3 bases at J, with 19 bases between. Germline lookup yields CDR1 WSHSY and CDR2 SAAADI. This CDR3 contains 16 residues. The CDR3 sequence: CASSPGPLAPYYGYTF. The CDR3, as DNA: TGCGCCAGCAGTCCCGGGCCTCTAGCCCCTTACTATGGCTACACCTTC.

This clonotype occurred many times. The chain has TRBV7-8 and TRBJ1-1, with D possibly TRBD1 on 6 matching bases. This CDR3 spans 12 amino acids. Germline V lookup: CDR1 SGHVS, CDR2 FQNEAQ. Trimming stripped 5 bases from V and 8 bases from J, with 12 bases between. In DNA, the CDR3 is TGTGCCAGCAGCCCAACTGGGACAGAAGCTTTCTTT. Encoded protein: CASSPTGTEAFF.

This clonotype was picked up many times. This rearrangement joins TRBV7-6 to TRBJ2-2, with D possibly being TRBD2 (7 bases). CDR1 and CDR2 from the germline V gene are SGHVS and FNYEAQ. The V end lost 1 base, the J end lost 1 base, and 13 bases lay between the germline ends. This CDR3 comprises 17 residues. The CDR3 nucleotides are TGTGCCAGCAGCTTAGGAGCGCGGGGGCGGAACACCGGGGAGCTGTTTTTT. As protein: CASSLGARGRNTGELFF.

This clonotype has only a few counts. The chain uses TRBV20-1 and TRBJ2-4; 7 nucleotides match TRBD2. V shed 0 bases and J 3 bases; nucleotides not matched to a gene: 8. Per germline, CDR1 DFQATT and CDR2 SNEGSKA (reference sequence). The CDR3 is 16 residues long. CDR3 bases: TGCAGTGCTAGAGATTGGGGAGGGTGGGACAAAAACATTCAGTACTTC. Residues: CSARDWGGWDKNIQYF.

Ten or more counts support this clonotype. CDR3 DNA: TGCAGTGGCACTCCGGGACATATGACTACGGATACGCAGTATTTT. This codes for CSGTPGHMTTDTQYF. The chain carries TRBV20-1 and TRBJ2-3; the D gene is possibly TRBD1 (6 bases). Germline values: CDR1 DFQATT, CDR2 SNEGSKA (reference sequence). The CDR3 runs 15 residues. Trimming took 7 bases from V and 6 from J, leaving 23 bases between them.

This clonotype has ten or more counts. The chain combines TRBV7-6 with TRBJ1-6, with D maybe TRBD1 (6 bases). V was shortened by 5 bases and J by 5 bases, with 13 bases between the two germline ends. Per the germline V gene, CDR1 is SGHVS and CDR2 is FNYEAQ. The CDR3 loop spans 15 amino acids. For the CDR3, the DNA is TGTGCCAGCAGCCAGTCCGGGACACATAATTCACCCCTCCACTTT. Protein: CASSQSGTHNSPLHF.

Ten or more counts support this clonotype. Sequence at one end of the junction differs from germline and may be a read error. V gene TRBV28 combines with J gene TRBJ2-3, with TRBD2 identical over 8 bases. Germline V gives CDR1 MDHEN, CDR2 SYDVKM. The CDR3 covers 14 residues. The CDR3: CASGDATTSGLGVF. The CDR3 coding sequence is TGTGCCAGCGGAGACGCAACAACTAGCGGCCTTGGGGTTTTT.

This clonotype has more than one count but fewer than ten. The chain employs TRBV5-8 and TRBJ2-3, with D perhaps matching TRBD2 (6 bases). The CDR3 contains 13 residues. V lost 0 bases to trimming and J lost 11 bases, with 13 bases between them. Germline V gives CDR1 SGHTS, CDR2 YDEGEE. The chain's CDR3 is CASSLAGPGGQYF. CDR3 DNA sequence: TGTGCCAGCAGCTTGGCCGGCCCCGGGGGGCAGTATTTT.

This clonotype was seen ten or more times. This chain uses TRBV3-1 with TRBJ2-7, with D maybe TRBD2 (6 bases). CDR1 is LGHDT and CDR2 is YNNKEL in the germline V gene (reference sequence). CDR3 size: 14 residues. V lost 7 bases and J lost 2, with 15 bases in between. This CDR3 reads CASTSRDSPYEQYF. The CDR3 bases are TGTGCCAGCACTTCCCGGGACTCACCCTACGAGCAGTACTTC.

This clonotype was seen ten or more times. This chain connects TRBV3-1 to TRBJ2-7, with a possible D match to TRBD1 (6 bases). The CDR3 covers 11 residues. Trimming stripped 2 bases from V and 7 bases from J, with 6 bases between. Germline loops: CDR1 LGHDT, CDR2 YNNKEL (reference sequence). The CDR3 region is CASSQQGEQYF. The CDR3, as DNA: TGTGCCAGCAGCCAACAGGGGGAGCAGTACTTC.

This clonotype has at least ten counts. Here the CDR3 reads CASVPAGGYEQYF. The CDR3 nucleotides are TGTGCCAGCGTACCGGCGGGGGGCTACGAGCAGTACTTC. V gene TRBV7-2 combines with J gene TRBJ2-7; 8 bases match TRBD2. This CDR3 spans 13 amino acids. CDR1 SGHTA and CDR2 FQGNSA come from the germline V gene. Trimming removed 8 bases from V and 3 bases from J; junction bases left unmatched: 6. The entire variable domain, with the rest obtained from reference TRBV7-2 and TRBJ2-7, is as follows: GAGVSQSPSNKVTEKGKDVELRCDPISGHTALYWYRQSLGQGLEFLIYFQGNSAPDKSGLPSDRFSAERTGGSVSTLTIQRTQQEDSAVYLCASVPAGGYEQYFGPGTRLTVT.

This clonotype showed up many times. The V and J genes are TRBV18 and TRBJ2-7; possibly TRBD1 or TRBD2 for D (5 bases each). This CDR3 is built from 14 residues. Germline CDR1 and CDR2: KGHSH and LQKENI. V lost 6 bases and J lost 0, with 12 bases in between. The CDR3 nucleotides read TGTGCCAGCTCCCCCCCGGGGACCTCCTACGAGCAGTACTTC. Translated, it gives CASSPPGTSYEQYF.

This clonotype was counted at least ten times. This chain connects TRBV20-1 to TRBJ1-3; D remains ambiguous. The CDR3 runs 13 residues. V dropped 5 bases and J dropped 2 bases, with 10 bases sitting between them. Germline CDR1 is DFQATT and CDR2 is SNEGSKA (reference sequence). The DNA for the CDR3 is TGCAGTGCTCTCTATGGGGCTGGAAACACCATATATTTT. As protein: CSALYGAGNTIYF.

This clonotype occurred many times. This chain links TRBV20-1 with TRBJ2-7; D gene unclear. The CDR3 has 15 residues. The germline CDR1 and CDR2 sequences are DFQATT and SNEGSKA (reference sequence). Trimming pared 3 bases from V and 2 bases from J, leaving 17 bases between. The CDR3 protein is CSARPLIGDTYEQYF. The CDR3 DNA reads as TGCAGTGCTAGGCCCTTAATCGGAGACACCTACGAGCAGTACTTC.

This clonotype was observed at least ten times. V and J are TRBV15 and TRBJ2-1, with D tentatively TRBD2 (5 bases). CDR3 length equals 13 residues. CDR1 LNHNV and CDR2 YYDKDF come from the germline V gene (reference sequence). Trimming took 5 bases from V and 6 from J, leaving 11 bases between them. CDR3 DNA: TGTGCCACCAGCCTCAGAACTAGCAATGAGCAGTTCTTC. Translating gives CATSLRTSNEQFF. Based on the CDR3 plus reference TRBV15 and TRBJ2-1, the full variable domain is DAMVIQNPRYQVTQFGKPVTLSCSQTLNHNVMYWYQQKSSQAPKLLFHYYDKDFNNEADTPDNFQSRRPNTSFCFLDIRSPGLGDTAMYLCATSLRTSNEQFFGPGTRLTVL.

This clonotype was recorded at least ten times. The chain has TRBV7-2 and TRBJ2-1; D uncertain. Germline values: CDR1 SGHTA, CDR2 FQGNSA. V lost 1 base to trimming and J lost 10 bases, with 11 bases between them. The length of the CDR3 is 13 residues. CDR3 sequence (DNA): TGTGCCAGCAGCTTAGGGAGTTGGGTGGAGCAGTTCTTC. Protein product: CASSLGSWVEQFF. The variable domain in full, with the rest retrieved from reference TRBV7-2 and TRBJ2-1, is GAGVSQSPSNKVTEKGKDVELRCDPISGHTALYWYRQSLGQGLEFLIYFQGNSAPDKSGLPSDRFSAERTGGSVSTLTIQRTQQEDSAVYLCASSLGSWVEQFFGPGTRLTVL.

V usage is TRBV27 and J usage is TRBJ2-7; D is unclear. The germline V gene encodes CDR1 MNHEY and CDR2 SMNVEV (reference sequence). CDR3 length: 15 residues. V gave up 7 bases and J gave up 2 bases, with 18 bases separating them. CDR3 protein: CASTPPFLGTYEQYF. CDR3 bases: TGTGCCAGCACGCCCCCCTTCTTAGGAACCTACGAGCAGTACTTC.

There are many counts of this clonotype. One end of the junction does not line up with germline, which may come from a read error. CDR3 residues: CSAREGARREQYF. Written as DNA, the CDR3 is TGCAGTGCCAGAGAAGGGGCGCGAAGGGAGCAGTACTTC. The rearrangement joins TRBV20-1 to TRBJ2-7; the D gene is possibly TRBD1 (5 bases). The CDR3 runs 13 residues. CDR1 is DFQATT, CDR2 SNEGSKA, per germline (reference sequence).

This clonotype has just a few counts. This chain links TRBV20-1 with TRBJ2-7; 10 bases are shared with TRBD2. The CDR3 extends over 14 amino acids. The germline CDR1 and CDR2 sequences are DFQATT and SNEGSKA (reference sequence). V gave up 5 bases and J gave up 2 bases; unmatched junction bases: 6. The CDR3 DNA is TGCAGTGCTGTAAGGCTAGCGGGGGCCTACGAGCAGTACTTC. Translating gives CSAVRLAGAYEQYF.

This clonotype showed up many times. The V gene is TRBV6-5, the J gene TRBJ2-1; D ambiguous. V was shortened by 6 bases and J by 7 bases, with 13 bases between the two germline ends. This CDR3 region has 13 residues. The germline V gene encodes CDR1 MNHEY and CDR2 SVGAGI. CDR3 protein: CASSSRTGNEQFF. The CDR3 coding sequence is TGTGCCAGCAGCTCCCGGACCGGGAATGAGCAGTTCTTC.